Reported below is one T cell receptor (beta chain). Antigen: not known. The record originates from a study of cytomegalovirus exposure and HLA in healthy donors. Study details: The early release's HLA-typed donors yielded 65 million to 85 million unique TCRs.

The study ran its PCR with 60 Vbeta and 13 Jbeta primers. Method: immunoSEQ multiplex PCR; TCRdb's copy keeps in-frame clones and lacks some. The sample carries more than 85,000 clones, about two thirds recorded once. V lost 6 bases and J 0 bases, leaving 12 bases between the germline ends. This CDR3 is 15 amino acids long. Germline CDR1 reads ENHRY; CDR2 reads SYGVKD. Whole-study results and caveats: According to a later analysis, most TCR beta chains associated with CMV appeared HLA-restricted. It was reported that the classifier diagnosed cytomegalovirus status with high specificity and sensitivity in both the original and validation cohorts.

V and J are TRBV10-3 and TRBJ2-1; a weak D match, TRBD1 (5 bases). What was sequenced was PBMCs. The sequence came from a female donor in good health and CMV-seronegative. Written as DNA, the CDR3 is TGTGCCATCAGGGACATCCCGAGCTCCTACAATGAGCAGTTCTTC. It codes for CAIRDIPSSYNEQFF.